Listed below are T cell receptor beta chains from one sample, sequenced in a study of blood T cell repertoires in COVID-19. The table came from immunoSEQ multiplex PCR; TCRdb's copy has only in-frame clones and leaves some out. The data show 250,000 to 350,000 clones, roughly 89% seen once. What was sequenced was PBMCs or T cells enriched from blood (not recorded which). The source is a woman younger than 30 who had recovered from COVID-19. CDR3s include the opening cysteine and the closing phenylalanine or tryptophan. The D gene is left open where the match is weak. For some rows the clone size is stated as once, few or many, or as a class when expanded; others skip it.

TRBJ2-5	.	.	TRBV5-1	CASSLELSETQYF	TGCGCCAGCAGCTTAGAACTCTCAGAGACCCAGTACTTC
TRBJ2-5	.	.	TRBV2	CASSEQQETQYF	TGTGCCAGCAGTGAACAGCAAGAGACCCAGTACTTC
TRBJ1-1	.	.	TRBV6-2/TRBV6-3	CASSYGSLVEAFF	TGTGCCAGCAGTTACGGCTCGCTCGTTGAAGCTTTCTTT
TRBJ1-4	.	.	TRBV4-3	CASSQESGGAANEKLFF	TGCGCCAGCAGCCAAGAATCGGGCGGGGCCGCTAATGAAAAACTGTTTTTT
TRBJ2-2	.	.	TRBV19	CASGVGTTNTGELFF	TGTGCCAGTGGAGTCGGGACAACGAACACCGGGGAGCTGTTTTTT
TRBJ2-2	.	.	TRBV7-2	CASLGEGGTGELFF	TGTGCCAGCTTAGGGGAAGGGGGCACCGGGGAGCTGTTTTTT
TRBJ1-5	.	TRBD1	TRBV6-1	CASSDTGVQPQHF	TGTGCCAGCAGTGATACAGGGGTACAGCCCCAGCATTTT
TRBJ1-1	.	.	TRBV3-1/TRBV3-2	CASSQGHSNTEAFF	TGTGCCAGCAGCCAAGGACACTCGAACACTGAAGCTTTCTTT
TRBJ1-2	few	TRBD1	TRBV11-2	CASSSRSGTVHGYTF	TGTGCCAGCAGCTCGCGCTCCGGGACAGTGCATGGCTACACCTTC
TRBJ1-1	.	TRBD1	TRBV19	CASSDRGGQPNTEAFF	TGTGCCAGTAGTGACCGGGGGGGACAGCCGAACACTGAAGCTTTCTTT
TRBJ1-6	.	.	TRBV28	CASWKGNSPLHF	TGTGCCAGTTGGAAGGGGAATTCACCCCTCCACTTT
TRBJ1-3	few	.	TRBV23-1	CASSQPPAASSGNTIYF	TGCGCCAGCAGTCAACCCCCGGCGGCGAGCTCTGGAAACACCATATATTTT
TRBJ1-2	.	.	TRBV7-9	CASSLGGLLFNYGYTF	TGTGCCAGCAGCTTAGGGGGACTCCTATTTAACTATGGCTACACCTTC
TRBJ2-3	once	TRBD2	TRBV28	CASIPGSAGTDTQYF	TGTGCCAGCATCCCTGGGTCAGCGGGGACAGATACGCAGTATTTT
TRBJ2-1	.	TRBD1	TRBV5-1	CASSLSTGTGGHEQFF	TGCGCCAGCAGCTTGTCCACCGGGACAGGGGGCCATGAGCAGTTCTTC
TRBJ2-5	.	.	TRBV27	CASSPWTEQETQYF	TGTGCCAGCAGTCCCTGGACAGAACAAGAGACCCAGTACTTC
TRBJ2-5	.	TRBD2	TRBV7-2	CASSLGSGLSGETQYF	TGTGCCAGCAGCTTAGGTAGCGGGTTGTCCGGGGAGACCCAGTACTTC
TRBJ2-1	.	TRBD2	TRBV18	CASSIVLADSNEQFF	TGTGCCAGCTCAATTGTACTAGCGGATTCCAATGAGCAGTTCTTC
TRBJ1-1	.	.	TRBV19	CASSMGPPTGEMNTEAFF	TGTGCCAGTAGTATGGGACCGCCCACGGGGGAGATGAACACTGAAGCTTTCTTT
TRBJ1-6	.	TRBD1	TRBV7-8	CASSPGTGSSLHF	TGTGCCAGCAGTCCCGGGACAGGAAGTTCCCTCCACTTT
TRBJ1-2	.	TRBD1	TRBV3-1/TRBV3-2	CASSHGDSHYGYTF	TGTGCCAGCAGCCACGGGGACAGCCACTATGGCTACACCTTC
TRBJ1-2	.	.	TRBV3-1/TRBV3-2	CASSQDQPAGEGGYTF	TGTGCCAGCAGCCAAGATCAACCCGCAGGGGAAGGGGGCTACACCTTC